This T cell receptor (beta chain) appears in the sequencing data of a study of T cells in Graves' hyperthyroidism and ophthalmopathy. In this sample, this clonotype turned up many times. Researchers amplified the TCR beta CDR3 regions from RNA transcripts. In the first-round RT-PCR of the TCR CDR3, the HTBI primer set was used. MiXCR was run by TCRdb on the multiplex PCR reads, yielding one entry per CDR3 protein. The sample contains roughly 100,000 distinct CDR3 sequences, about half of which appear only once. Germline V gene sequence: CDR1 SGDLS, CDR2 YYNGEE. V lost 4 bases and J lost 7, with 12 bases in between. This CDR3 contains 14 residues.

The TCR was taken from a man aged 40-50 years with Graves' hyperthyroidism. Sequenced: blood. The chain couples TRBV9 to TRBJ1-6; no firm D call. The CDR3 coding sequence is TGTGCCAGCAGCCCTTTGGTGAAAAATTCACCCCTCCACTTT. Amino acid sequence: CASSPLVKNSPLHF.